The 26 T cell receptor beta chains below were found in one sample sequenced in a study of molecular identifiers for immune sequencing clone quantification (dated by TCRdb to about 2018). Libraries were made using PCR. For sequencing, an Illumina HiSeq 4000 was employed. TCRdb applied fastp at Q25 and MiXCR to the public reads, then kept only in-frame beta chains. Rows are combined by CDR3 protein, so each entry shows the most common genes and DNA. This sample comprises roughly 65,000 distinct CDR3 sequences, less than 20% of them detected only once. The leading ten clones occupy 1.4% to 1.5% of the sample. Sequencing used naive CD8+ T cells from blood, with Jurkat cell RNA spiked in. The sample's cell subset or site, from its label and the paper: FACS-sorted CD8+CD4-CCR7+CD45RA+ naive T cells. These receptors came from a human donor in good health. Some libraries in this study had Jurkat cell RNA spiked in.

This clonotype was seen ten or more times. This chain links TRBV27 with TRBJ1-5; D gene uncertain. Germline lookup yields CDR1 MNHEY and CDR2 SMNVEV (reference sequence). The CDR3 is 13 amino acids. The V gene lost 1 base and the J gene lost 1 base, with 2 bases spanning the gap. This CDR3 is CASSLLSNQPQHF. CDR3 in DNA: TGTGCCAGCAGTTTATTAAGCAATCAGCCCCAGCATTTT.

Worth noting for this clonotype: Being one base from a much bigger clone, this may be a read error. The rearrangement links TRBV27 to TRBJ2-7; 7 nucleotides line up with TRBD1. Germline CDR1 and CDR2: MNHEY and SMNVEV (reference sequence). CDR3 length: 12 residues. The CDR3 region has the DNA TGTGCCAGCAGTCCGACAGGGTACGAGCAGTGCTTC. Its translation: CASSPTGYEQCF.

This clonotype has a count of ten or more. In nucleotides, the CDR3 is TGTGCCAGCAGCTTGGGGGGGACGGATGGCTACACCTTC. Translating gives CASSLGGTDGYTF. The rearrangement links TRBV5-8 to TRBJ1-2; TRBD1 is a possible D gene (5 bases). CDR3 size: 13 residues. Germline V gives CDR1 SGHTS, CDR2 YDEGEE. V was pared by 0 bases and J by 6 bases, with 9 bases between.

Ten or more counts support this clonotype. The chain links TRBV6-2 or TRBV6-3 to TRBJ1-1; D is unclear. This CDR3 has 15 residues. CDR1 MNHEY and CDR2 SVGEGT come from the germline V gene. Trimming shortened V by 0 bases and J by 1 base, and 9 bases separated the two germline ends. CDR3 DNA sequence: TGTGCCAGCAGTTACTCCGCTACGAGGAACACTGAAGCTTTCTTT. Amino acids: CASSYSATRNTEAFF.

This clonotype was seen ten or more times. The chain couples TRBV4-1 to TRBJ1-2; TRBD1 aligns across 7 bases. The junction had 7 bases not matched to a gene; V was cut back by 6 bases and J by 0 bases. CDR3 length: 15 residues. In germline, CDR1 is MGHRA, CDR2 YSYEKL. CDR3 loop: CASRIPGQSNYGYTF. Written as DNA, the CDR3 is TGCGCCAGCAGGATCCCGGGACAGTCTAACTATGGCTACACCTTC.

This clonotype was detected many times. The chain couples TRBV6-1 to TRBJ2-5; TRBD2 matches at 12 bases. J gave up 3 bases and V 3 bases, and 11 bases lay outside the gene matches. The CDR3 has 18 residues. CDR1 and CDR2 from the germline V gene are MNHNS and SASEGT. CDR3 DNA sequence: TGTGCCAGCAGTGAGATCGAGGTTAGACTAGCGGGAGAAGAGACCCAGTACTTC. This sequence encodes CASSEIEVRLAGEETQYF.

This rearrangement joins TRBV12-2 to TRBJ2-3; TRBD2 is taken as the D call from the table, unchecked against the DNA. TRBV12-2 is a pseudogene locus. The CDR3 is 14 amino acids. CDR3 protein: CASRLLLAGPLAYF. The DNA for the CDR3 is TGTGCAAGTCGCTTACTCCTAGCGGGTCCTCTGGCGTATTTT.

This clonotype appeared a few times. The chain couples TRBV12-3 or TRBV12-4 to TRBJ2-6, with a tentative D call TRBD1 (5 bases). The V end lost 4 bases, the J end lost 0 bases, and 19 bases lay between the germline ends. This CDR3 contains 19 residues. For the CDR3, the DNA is TGTGCCAGCAGTTCCTATTCGACAGACCCCCCCTCTGGGGCCAACGTCCTGACTTTC. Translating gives CASSSYSTDPPSGANVLTF.

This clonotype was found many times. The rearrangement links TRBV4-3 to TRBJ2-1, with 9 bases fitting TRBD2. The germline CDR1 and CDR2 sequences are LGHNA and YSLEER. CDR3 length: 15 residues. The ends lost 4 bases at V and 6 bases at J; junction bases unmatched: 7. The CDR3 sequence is CASSPGLAPSNEQFF. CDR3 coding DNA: TGCGCCAGCAGCCCGGGACTAGCACCCTCCAATGAGCAGTTCTTC.

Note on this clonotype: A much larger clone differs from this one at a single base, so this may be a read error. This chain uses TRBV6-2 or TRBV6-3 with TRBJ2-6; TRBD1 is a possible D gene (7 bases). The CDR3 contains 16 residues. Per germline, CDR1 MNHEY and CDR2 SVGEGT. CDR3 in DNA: TGTGCCAGCAGACTGATACAGGGGACTGGGGCCAACGTCCCGACTTTC. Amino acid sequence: CASRLIQGTGANVPTF.

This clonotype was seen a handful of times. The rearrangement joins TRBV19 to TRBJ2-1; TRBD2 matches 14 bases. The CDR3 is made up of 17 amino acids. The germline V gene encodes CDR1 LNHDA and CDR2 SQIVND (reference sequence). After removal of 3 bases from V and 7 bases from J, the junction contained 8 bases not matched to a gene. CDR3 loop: CASSISGLAGEENEQFF. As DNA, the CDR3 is TGTGCCAGTAGTATCTCGGGACTAGCGGGAGAAGAAAATGAGCAGTTCTTC.

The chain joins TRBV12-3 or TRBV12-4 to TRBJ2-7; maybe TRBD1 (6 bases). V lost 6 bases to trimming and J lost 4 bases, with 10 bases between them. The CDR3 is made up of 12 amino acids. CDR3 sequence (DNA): TGTGCCAGCAGCCCAGGGGCTTACGAGCAGTACTTC. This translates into CASSPGAYEQYF.

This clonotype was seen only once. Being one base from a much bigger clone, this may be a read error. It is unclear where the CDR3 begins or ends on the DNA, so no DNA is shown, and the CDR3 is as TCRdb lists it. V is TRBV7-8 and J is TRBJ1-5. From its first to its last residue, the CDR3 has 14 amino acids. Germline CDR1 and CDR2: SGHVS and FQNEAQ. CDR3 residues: CAGSFFGEGQPQHF.

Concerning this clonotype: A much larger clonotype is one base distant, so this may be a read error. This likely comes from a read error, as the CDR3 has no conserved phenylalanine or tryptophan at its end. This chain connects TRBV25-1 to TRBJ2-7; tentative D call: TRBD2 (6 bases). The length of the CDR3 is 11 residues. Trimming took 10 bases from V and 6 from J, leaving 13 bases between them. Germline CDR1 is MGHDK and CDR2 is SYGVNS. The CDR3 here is CATLLGGEQYS. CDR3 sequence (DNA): TGTGCCACCCTACTGGGGGGCGAGCAGTACTCC.

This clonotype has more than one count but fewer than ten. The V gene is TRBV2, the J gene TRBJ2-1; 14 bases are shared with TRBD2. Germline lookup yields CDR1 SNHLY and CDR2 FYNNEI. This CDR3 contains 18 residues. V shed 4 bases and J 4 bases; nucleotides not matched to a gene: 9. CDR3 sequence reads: CASSGLGTSGGQYNEQFF. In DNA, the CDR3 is TGTGCCAGCAGTGGGCTCGGGACTAGCGGGGGCCAATACAATGAGCAGTTCTTC.

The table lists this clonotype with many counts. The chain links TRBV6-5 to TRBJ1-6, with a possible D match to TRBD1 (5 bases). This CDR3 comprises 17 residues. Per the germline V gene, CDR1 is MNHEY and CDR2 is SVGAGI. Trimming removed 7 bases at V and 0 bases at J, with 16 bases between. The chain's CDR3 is CASTATVPSSYNSPLHF. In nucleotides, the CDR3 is TGTGCCAGCACCGCGACAGTTCCTAGCTCCTATAATTCACCCCTCCACTTT.

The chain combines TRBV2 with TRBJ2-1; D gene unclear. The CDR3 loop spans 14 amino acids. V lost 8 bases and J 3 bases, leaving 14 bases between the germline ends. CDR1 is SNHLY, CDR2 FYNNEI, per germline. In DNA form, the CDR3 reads TGTGCCAGCGGTCCTGTCACTGTCTACAATGAGCAGTTCTTC. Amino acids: CASGPVTVYNEQFF. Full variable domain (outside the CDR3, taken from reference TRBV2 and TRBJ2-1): EPEVTQTPSHQVTQMGQEVILRCVPISNHLYFYWYRQILGQKVEFLVSFYNNEISEKSEIFDDQFSVERPDGSNFTLKIRSTKLEDSAMYFCASGPVTVYNEQFFGPGTRLTVL.

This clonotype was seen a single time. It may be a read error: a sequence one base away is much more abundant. The CDR3 is CSVLPNVLTF. DNA for the CDR3: TGCAGCGTCCTACCCAACGTCCTGACTTTC. The J gene is TRBJ2-6, the V gene TRBV29-1; D not resolved. Trimming left V 6 bases short and J 8 bases short, with 5 bases between. The germline V gene has CDR1 SQVTM and CDR2 ANQGSEA. This CDR3 is built from 10 residues.

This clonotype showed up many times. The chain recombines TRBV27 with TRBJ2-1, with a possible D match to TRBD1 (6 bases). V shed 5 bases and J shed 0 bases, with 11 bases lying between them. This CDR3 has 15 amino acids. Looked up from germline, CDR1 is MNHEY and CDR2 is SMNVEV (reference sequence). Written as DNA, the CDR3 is TGTGCCAGCAGTGGGGACATGAGCTCCTACAATGAGCAGTTCTTC. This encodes CASSGDMSSYNEQFF.

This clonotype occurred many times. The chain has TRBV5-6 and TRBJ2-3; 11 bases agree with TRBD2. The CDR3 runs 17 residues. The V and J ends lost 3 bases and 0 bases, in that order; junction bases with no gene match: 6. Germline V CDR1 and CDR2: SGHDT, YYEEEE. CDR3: CASSSLAGGLSTDTQYF. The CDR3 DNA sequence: TGTGCCAGCAGCTCGTTAGCGGGAGGGCTCAGCACAGATACGCAGTATTTT.

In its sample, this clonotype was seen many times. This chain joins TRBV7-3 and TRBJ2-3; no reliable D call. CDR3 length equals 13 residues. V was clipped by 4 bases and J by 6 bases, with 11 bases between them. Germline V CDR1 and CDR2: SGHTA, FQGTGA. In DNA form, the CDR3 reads TGTGCCAGCAGCTCAGTCCCCGGGGATACGCAGTATTTT. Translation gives CASSSVPGDTQYF.

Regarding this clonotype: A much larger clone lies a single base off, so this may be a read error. This chain's CDR3 is CASSLSQDTPSYEQYF. The CDR3 nucleotides are TGCGCCAGCAGCTTAAGTCAGGACACTCCCTCCTACGAGCAGTACTTC. V gene TRBV5-1 combines with J gene TRBJ2-7, with a possible D match to TRBD1 (5 bases). Trimming removed 2 bases from V and 0 bases from J, with 15 bases in between. The length of the CDR3 is 16 residues. Germline V gives CDR1 SGHRS, CDR2 YFSETQ.

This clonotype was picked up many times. CDR3 protein: CASSQVEAGLAGTDTQYF. CDR3 nucleotide sequence: TGCGCCAGCAGCCAAGTAGAGGCGGGACTAGCGGGAACAGATACGCAGTATTTT. The chain carries TRBV4-1 and TRBJ2-3; 13 positions match TRBD2. Germline values: CDR1 MGHRA, CDR2 YSYEKL. With 1 base clipped from V and 3 bases from J, the junction kept 7 bases outside the gene matches. CDR3 length: 18 residues.

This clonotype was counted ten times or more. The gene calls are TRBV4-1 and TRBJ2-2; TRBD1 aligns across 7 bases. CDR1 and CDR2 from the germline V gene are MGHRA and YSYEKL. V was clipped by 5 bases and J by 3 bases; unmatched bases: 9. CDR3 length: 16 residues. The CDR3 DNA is TGCGCCAGCAGCGACAGGGTCACGCTTGACACCGGGGAGCTGTTTTTT. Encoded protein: CASSDRVTLDTGELFF.

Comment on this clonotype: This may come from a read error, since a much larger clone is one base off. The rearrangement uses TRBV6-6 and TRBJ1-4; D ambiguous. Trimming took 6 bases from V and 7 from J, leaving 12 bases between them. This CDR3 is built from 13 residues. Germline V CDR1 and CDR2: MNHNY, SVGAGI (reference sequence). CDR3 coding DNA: TGTGCCAGCAGATCCCATCCGGCTGAAAAACTGTTTTTT. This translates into CASRSHPAEKLFF.

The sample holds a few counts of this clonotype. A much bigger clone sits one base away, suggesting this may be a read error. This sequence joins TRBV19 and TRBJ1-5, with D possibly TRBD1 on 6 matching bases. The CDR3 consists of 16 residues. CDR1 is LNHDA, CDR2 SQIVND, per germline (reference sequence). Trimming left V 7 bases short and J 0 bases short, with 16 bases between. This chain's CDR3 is CASTDWGGYSNQPQHF. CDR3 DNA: TGTGCCAGTACCGATTGGGGGGGCTATAGCAATCAGCCCCAGCATTTT.